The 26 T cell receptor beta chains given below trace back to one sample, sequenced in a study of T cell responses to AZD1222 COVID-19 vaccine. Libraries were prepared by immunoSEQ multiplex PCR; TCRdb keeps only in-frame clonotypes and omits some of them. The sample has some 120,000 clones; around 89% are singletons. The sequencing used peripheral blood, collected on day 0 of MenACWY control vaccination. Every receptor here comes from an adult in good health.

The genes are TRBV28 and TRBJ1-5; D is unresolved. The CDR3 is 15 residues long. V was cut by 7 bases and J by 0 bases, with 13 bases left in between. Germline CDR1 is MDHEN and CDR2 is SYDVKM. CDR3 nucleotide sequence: TGTGCCAGCAAGCCCTTTGGGGATAGCAATCAGCCCCAGCATTTT. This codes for CASKPFGDSNQPQHF.

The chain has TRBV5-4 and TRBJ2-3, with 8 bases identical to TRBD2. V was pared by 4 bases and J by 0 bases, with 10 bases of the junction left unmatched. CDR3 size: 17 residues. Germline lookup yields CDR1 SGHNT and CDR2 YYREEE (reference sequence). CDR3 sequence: CASSPDLAGGSTDTQYF. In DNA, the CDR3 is TGTGCCAGCAGCCCGGACCTAGCGGGTGGAAGCACAGATACGCAGTATTTT.

DNA of the CDR3: TGTGCCAGCAGCGCGACGGACACTGAAGCTTTCTTT. This codes for CASSATDTEAFF. The chain recombines TRBV9 with TRBJ1-1, with no clear D. Trimming shortened V by 3 bases and J by 3 bases, and 6 bases separated the two germline ends. The germline CDR1 and CDR2 sequences are SGDLS and YYNGEE. This CDR3 has 12 residues.

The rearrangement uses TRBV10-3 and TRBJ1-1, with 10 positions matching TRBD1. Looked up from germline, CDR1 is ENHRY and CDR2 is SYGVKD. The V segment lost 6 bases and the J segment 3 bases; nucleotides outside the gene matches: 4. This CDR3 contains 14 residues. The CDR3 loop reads CAIRGTGADTEAFF. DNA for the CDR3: TGTGCCATCAGGGGGACAGGGGCAGACACTGAAGCTTTCTTT.

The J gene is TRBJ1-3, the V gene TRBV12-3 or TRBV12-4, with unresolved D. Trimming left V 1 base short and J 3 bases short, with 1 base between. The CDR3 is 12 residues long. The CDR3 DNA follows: TGTGCCAGCAGTTTAGTTGGAAACACCATATATTTT. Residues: CASSLVGNTIYF.

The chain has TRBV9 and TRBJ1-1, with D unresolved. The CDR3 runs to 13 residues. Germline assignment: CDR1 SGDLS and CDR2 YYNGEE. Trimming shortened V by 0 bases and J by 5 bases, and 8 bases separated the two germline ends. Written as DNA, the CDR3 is TGTGCCAGCAGCGTAGGTGTATGGACTGAAGCTTTCTTT. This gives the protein CASSVGVWTEAFF.

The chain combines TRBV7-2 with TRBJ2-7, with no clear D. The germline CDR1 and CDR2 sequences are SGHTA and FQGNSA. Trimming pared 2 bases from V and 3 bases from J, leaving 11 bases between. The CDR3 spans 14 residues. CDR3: CASSLSVQNYEQYF. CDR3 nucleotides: TGTGCCAGCAGCTTATCGGTACAAAACTACGAGCAGTACTTC.

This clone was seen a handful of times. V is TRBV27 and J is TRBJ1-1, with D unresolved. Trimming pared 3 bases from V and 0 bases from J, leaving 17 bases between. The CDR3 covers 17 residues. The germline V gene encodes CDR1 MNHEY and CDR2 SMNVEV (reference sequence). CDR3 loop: CASSLWAATGLNTEAFF. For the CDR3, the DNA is TGTGCCAGCAGTTTGTGGGCAGCGACCGGCCTGAACACTGAAGCTTTCTTT.

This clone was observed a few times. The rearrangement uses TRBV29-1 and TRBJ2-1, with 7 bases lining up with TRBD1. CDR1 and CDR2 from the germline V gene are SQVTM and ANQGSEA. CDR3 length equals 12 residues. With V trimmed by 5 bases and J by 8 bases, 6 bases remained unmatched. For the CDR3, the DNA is TGCAGCGTTTTAAGGGGGCTGTATGAGCAGTTCTTC. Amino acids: CSVLRGLYEQFF.

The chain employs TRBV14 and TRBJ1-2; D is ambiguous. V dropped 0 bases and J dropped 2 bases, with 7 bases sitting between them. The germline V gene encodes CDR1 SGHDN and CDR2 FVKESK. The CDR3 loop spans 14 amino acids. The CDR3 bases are TGTGCCAGCAGCCAAGATCGCGGGAACTATGGCTACACCTTC. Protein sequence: CASSQDRGNYGYTF.

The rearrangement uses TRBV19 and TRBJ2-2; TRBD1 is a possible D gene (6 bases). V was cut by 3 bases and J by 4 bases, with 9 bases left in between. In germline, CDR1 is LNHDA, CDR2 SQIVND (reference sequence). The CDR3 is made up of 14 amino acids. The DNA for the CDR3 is TGTGCCAGTAGTATTTCAGGGGCCACCGGGGAGCTGTTTTTT. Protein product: CASSISGATGELFF.

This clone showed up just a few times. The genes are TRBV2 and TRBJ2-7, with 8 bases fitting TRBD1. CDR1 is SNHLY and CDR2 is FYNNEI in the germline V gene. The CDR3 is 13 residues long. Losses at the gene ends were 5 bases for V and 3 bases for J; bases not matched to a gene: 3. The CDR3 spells CASSFDRGYEQYF. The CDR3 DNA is TGTGCCAGCAGTTTTGACAGGGGCTACGAGCAGTACTTC.

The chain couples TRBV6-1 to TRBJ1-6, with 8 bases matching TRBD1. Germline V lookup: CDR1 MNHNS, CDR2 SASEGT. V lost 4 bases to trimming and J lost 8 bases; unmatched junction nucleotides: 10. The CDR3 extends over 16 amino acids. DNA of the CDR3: TGTGCCAGCAGTGGCCTCCAGGGGGCAGAGTATTCACCCCTCCACTTT. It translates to CASSGLQGAEYSPLHF.

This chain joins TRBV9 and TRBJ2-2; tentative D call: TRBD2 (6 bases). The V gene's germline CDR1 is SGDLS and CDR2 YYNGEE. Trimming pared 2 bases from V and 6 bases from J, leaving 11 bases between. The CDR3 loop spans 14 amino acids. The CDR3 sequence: CASSVGTGAGELFF. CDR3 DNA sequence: TGTGCCAGCAGCGTGGGGACTGGGGCCGGGGAGCTGTTTTTT. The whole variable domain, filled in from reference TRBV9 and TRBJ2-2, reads DSGVTQTPKHLITATGQRVTLRCSPRSGDLSVYWYQQSLDQGLQFLIQYYNGEERAKGNILERFSAQQFPDLHSELNLSSLELGDSALYFCASSVGTGAGELFFGEGSRLTVL.

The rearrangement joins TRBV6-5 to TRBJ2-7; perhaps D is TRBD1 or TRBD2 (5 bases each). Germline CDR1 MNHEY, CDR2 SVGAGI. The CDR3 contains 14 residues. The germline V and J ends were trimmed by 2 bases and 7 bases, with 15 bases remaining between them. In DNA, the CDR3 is TGTGCCAGCAGTTACGAGGGGTTGCGACGAGAGCAGTACTTC. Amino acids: CASSYEGLRREQYF.

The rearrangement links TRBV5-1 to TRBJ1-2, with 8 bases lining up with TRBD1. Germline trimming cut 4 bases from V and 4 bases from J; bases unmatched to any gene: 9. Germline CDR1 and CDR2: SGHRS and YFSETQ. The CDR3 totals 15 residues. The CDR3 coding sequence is TGCGCCAGCAGCCCAGGACAGGGAATGGCCTATGGCTACACCTTC. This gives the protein CASSPGQGMAYGYTF.

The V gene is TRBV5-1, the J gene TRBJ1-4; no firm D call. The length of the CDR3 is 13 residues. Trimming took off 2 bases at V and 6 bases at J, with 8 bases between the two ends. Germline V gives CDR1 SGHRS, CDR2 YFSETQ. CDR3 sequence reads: CASSFGADEKLFF. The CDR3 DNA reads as TGCGCCAGCAGCTTCGGCGCGGATGAAAAACTGTTTTTT.

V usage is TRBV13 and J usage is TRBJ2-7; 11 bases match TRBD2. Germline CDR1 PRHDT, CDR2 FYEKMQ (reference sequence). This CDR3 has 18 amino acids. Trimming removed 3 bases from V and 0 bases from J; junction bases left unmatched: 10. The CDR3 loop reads CASSFQGLAEKTSYEQYF. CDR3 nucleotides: TGTGCCAGCAGCTTTCAGGGACTAGCGGAAAAGACCTCCTACGAGCAGTACTTC.

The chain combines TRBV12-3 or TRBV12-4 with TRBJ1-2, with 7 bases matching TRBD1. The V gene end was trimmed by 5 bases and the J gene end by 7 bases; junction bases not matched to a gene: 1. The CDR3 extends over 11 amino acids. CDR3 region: CASSHRGGYTF. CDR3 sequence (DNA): TGTGCCAGCAGTCACAGGGGTGGCTACACCTTC.

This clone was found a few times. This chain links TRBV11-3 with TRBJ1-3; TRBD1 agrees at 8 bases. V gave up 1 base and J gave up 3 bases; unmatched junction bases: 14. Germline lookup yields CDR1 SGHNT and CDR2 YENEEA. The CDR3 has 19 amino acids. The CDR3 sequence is CASSLGAGGSGYFGNTIYF. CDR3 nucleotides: TGTGCCAGCAGCTTAGGGGCAGGGGGCAGTGGTTATTTTGGAAACACCATATATTTT.

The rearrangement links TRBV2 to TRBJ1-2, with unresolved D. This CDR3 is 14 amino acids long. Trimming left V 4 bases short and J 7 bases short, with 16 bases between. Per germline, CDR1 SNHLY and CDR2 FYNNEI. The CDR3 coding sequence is TGTGCCAGCAGTGCCCCCCTAACCCGGGGTGGCTACACCTTC. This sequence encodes CASSAPLTRGGYTF. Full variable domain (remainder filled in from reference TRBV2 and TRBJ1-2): EPEVTQTPSHQVTQMGQEVILRCVPISNHLYFYWYRQILGQKVEFLVSFYNNEISEKSEIFDDQFSVERPDGSNFTLKIRSTKLEDSAMYFCASSAPLTRGGYTFGSGTRLTVV.

The CDR3 here is CASSLTPLGRADTQYF. CDR3 bases: TGCGCCAGCAGCCTAACCCCACTAGGTCGGGCAGATACGCAGTATTTT. The chain couples TRBV5-1 to TRBJ2-3; D is perhaps TRBD2 (5 bases). The CDR3 extends over 16 amino acids. The V end lost 4 bases, the J end lost 4 bases, and 19 bases lay between the germline ends. Germline values: CDR1 SGHRS, CDR2 YFSETQ.

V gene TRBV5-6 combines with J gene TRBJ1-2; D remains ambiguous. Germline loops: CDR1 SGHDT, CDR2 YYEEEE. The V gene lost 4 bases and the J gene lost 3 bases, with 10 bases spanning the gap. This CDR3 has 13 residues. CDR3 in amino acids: CASSLEGYYGYTF. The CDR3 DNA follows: TGTGCCAGCAGCCTGGAGGGATACTATGGCTACACCTTC.

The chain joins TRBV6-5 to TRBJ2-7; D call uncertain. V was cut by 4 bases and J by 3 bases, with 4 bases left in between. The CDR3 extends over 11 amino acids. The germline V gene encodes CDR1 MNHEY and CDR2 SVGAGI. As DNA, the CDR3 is TGTGCCAGCAGTTCAGTCTACGAGCAGTACTTC. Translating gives CASSSVYEQYF.

CDR3 amino acids: CASSIGTSDPDNEQFF. The CDR3 DNA reads TGTGCCAGCAGCATCGGGACTAGCGATCCAGACAATGAGCAGTTCTTC. This rearrangement joins TRBV11-2 to TRBJ2-1; the match to TRBD2 covers 10 bases. The CDR3 contains 16 residues. V dropped 5 bases and J dropped 5; count of bases not matched to a gene: 9. CDR1 is SGHAT and CDR2 is FQNNGV in the germline V gene.

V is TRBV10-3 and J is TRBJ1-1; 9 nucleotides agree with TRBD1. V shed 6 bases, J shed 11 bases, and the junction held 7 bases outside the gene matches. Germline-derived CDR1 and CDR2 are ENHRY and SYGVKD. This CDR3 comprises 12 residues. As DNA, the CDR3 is TGTGCCATCAGCCAGGACAGGGGACGGGCTTTCTTT. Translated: CAISQDRGRAFF.